Below are 31 T cell receptor beta chains sequenced from a single sample in a study of blood T cell repertoires in COVID-19. Some clones are missing from TCRdb's copy, which holds only in-frame ones; the method was immunoSEQ multiplex PCR. Here the sample spans a few hundred thousand clones, around four fifths being singletons. Source material: peripheral blood. These receptor sequences come from a man aged 55 to 70 with acute or convalescent COVID-19.

The V and J genes are TRBV15 and TRBJ2-3, with 9 nucleotides matching TRBD1. The CDR3 extends over 15 amino acids. V gave up 3 bases and J gave up 4 bases; unmatched junction bases: 5. The germline CDR1 and CDR2 sequences are LNHNV and YYDKDF (reference sequence). CDR3 region: CATSRGDRDADTQYF. DNA of the CDR3: TGTGCCACCAGCAGGGGGGACAGGGATGCAGATACGCAGTATTTT.

V gene TRBV7-8 combines with J gene TRBJ2-2, with D perhaps TRBD2 (6 bases). The CDR3 covers 15 residues. Trimming cost V 7 bases and J 5 bases, with 17 bases left between them. Germline CDR1 and CDR2: SGHVS and FQNEAQ. The CDR3 coding sequence is TGTGCCAGCACCAGGGCGGGGTGGTCAACCGGGGAGCTGTTTTTT. Its translation: CASTRAGWSTGELFF. Together with reference TRBV7-8 and TRBJ2-2, the CDR3 gives the full variable domain: GAGVSQSPRYKVAKRGQDVALRCDPISGHVSLFWYQQALGQGPEFLTYFQNEAQLDKSGLPSDRFFAERPEGSVSTLKIQRTQQEDSAVYLCASTRAGWSTGELFFGEGSRLTVL.

In this sample, this clone turned up once. The chain uses TRBV7-3 and TRBJ1-1; no clear D gene. The CDR3 is 13 residues long. The V end was cut by 1 base, the J end by 5 bases, with 8 bases between. The V gene's germline CDR1 is SGHTA and CDR2 FQGTGA. CDR3 region: CASSLNAGTEAFF. The CDR3 bases are TGTGCCAGCAGCTTAAATGCGGGGACTGAAGCTTTCTTT. Variable domain in full (rest from reference TRBV7-3 and TRBJ1-1): GAGVSQTPSNKVTEKGKYVELRCDPISGHTALYWYRQSLGQGPEFLIYFQGTGAADDSGLPNDRFFAVRPEGSVSTLKIQRTERGDSAVYLCASSLNAGTEAFFGQGTRLTVV.

In regard to this clone: The same CDR3 is also encoded by other DNA sequences in this sample. This chain links TRBV5-4 with TRBJ2-5; perhaps TRBD1 as D (6 bases). Germline-derived CDR1 and CDR2 are SGHNT and YYREEE (reference sequence). V was pared by 1 base and J by 1 base, with 8 bases between. This CDR3 contains 14 residues. CDR3 sequence (DNA): TGTGCCAGCAGCTTGTCAGGGGCCCAAGAGACCCAGTACTTC. It codes for CASSLSGAQETQYF.

The chain employs TRBV19 and TRBJ2-1, with TRBD2 matching over 14 bases. This CDR3 has 14 residues. Germline assignment: CDR1 LNHDA and CDR2 SQIVND (reference sequence). Losses at the gene ends were 11 bases for V and 9 bases for J; bases not matched to a gene: 9. CDR3 DNA sequence: TGTGCCTCCTCGACTAGCGGGGGGGCAGGTGAGCAGTTCTTC. This sequence encodes CASSTSGGAGEQFF.

V gene TRBV29-1 combines with J gene TRBJ2-5; 7 bases fit TRBD1. Trimming at V came to 4 bases and at J to 0 bases, leaving 5 bases not matched to a gene. CDR3 size: 14 residues. CDR1 and CDR2 from the germline V gene are SQVTM and ANQGSEA. CDR3 amino acids: CSVVTGPYQETQYF. DNA of the CDR3: TGCAGCGTTGTGACAGGGCCGTACCAAGAGACCCAGTACTTC.

The CDR3 reads CASSRGLAGKYEQYF. Here the CDR3 DNA reads TGCGCCAGCAGCCGGGGACTAGCGGGGAAATACGAGCAGTACTTC. This chain uses TRBV4-1 with TRBJ2-7; 13 bases agree with TRBD2. With 4 bases clipped from V and 4 bases from J, the junction kept 4 bases outside the gene matches. Germline V gives CDR1 MGHRA, CDR2 YSYEKL. The CDR3 extends over 15 amino acids.

The J gene is TRBJ2-7, the V gene TRBV5-6, with 11 bases matching TRBD2. CDR1 and CDR2 (germline): SGHDT, YYEEEE. The V gene end was trimmed by 4 bases and the J gene end by 1 base; junction bases not matched to a gene: 1. CDR3 length equals 14 residues. CDR3 region: CASSGTSGSYEQYF. The CDR3, as DNA: TGTGCCAGCAGCGGGACTAGCGGATCCTACGAGCAGTACTTC.

The chain employs TRBV7-9 and TRBJ2-3; 9 positions agree with TRBD1. Germline CDR1 reads SEHNR; CDR2 reads FQNEAQ (reference sequence). The V gene end was trimmed by 2 bases and the J gene end by 6 bases; junction bases not matched to a gene: 6. This CDR3 has 15 residues. The CDR3 DNA follows: TGTGCCAGCAGCTTAAACAGGGGGCAGAAGGATACGCAGTATTTT. Its translation: CASSLNRGQKDTQYF.

The J gene is TRBJ2-1, the V gene TRBV7-2, with 8 bases matching TRBD2. Germline lookup yields CDR1 SGHTA and CDR2 FQGNSA. The CDR3 is 14 residues long. Unmatched junction bases numbered 10, after V lost 6 bases and J lost 9 bases. Here the CDR3 reads CASSLGTRMSEQFF. CDR3 DNA: TGTGCCAGCAGTCTTGGGACTAGAATGAGTGAGCAGTTCTTC.

This rearrangement joins TRBV21-1 to TRBJ2-3; TRBD2, the table's D call, lacks a check against the DNA. TRBV21-1 is assigned pseudogene status. The CDR3 runs to 16 residues. CDR3: CASSNRSGSGTDTQYF. The CDR3 bases are TGTGCCAGCAGCAACAGGAGCGGGAGTGGAACAGATACGCAGTATTTT.

As for this clone: The junction departs from germline at one end; a sequencing error may be responsible. V gene TRBV12-3 or TRBV12-4 combines with J gene TRBJ2-5, with 11 nucleotides matching TRBD1. The CDR3 is 11 residues long. The CDR3 here is CASSLDRGLNF. As DNA, the CDR3 is TGTGCCAGCAGTTTGGACAGGGGGCTGAACTTC.

In its sample, this clone was seen a few times. V is TRBV5-1 and J is TRBJ1-2, with no clear D. With 3 bases removed from V and 2 bases from J, the gap between germline ends came to 5 bases. CDR1 SGHRS and CDR2 YFSETQ come from the germline V gene. The CDR3 loop spans 12 amino acids. Here the CDR3 reads CASSYGNYGYTF. The CDR3, as DNA: TGCGCCAGCAGCTACGGGAACTATGGCTACACCTTC.

This clone showed up just once. V gene TRBV7-9 combines with J gene TRBJ2-3; D possibly corresponds to TRBD2 (6 bases). Germline values: CDR1 SEHNR, CDR2 FQNEAQ (reference sequence). This CDR3 is 13 amino acids long. V lost 5 bases and J 4 bases, leaving 10 bases between the germline ends. In nucleotides, the CDR3 is TGTGCCAGCAGCCTGGGAGGTGCAGATACGCAGTATTTT. Its protein is CASSLGGADTQYF.

This chain links TRBV6-5 with TRBJ1-4; weak D call: TRBD1 (6 bases). V was pared by 0 bases and J by 8 bases, with 16 bases between. Germline V lookup: CDR1 MNHEY, CDR2 SVGAGI. The CDR3 extends over 16 amino acids. The CDR3 coding sequence is TGTGCCAGCAGTTACTCGGAGGGGGAGGGGACGGAAAAACTGTTTTTT. Translating it yields CASSYSEGEGTEKLFF.

The chain recombines TRBV28 with TRBJ1-1; tentatively, D is TRBD1 (5 bases). V lost 3 bases and J lost 4, with 6 bases in between. The CDR3 covers 12 residues. Germline V gene data show CDR1 as MDHEN and CDR2 as SYDVKM. CDR3 sequence: CASSFRATEAFF. The CDR3 DNA is TGTGCCAGCAGTTTCAGGGCCACTGAAGCTTTCTTT.

The chain employs TRBV18 and TRBJ2-3; a weak D match, TRBD1 (6 bases). The germline V gene has CDR1 KGHSH and CDR2 LQKENI. V lost 2 bases, J lost 0 bases, and 9 bases lay in between. The CDR3 has 15 residues. The CDR3 sequence is CASSPAGGSTDTQYF. The CDR3 DNA reads TGTGCCAGCTCACCAGCTGGGGGCAGCACAGATACGCAGTATTTT.

The chain combines TRBV5-5 with TRBJ1-4, with D perhaps TRBD1 (5 bases). The germline CDR1 and CDR2 sequences are SGHKS and YYEKEE (reference sequence). With 1 base removed from V and 6 bases from J, the gap between germline ends came to 13 bases. There are 15 residues in the CDR3. CDR3 bases: TGTGCCAGCAGCTTGTTTGACAGAAGGGATGAAAAACTGTTTTTT. It codes for CASSLFDRRDEKLFF.

CDR3 loop: CASSLSSLGQTPGETQYF. Here the CDR3 DNA reads TGTGCCAGCAGCTTATCATCCCTGGGACAGACCCCTGGTGAGACCCAGTACTTC. The genes are TRBV7-9 and TRBJ2-5, with TRBD1 matching over 7 bases. With V trimmed by 2 bases and J by 5 bases, 17 bases remained unmatched. The CDR3 covers 18 residues. Germline CDR1 and CDR2: SEHNR and FQNEAQ (reference sequence).

The rearrangement joins TRBV11-3 to TRBJ2-1, with 15 bases that match TRBD2. The J segment lost 0 bases and the V segment lost 5 bases, leaving 8 bases of the junction unmatched. CDR1 is SGHNT, CDR2 YENEEA, per germline. CDR3 length: 19 amino acids. CDR3 region: CASSRTSGRASSSYNEQFF. As DNA, the CDR3 is TGTGCCAGCAGCCGGACTAGCGGGAGGGCATCGAGCTCCTACAATGAGCAGTTCTTC. Variable domain in full (rest from reference TRBV11-3 and TRBJ2-1): EAGVVQSPRYKIIEKKQPVAFWCNPISGHNTLYWYLQNLGQGPELLIRYENEEAVDDSQLPKDRFSAERLKGVDSTLKIQPAELGDSAVYLCASSRTSGRASSSYNEQFFGPGTRLTVL.

The V call is TRBV21-1, the J call TRBJ1-1; the table's D gene call, TRBD1, was not cross checked with the DNA. TRBV21-1 is reported as a pseudogene. This CDR3 is 14 amino acids long. The CDR3 nucleotides are TGTGCCAGCAGCGGTCCACAGGGGGCCGTTGAAGCTTTCTTT. Amino acids: CASSGPQGAVEAFF.

The chain links TRBV9 to TRBJ2-1; 16 bases fit TRBD2. This CDR3 contains 19 residues. Germline V CDR1 and CDR2: SGDLS, YYNGEE. V shed 3 bases and J 2 bases; nucleotides not matched to a gene: 8. This CDR3 is CASSAGTSGGAGTYNEQFF. DNA of the CDR3: TGTGCCAGCAGCGCCGGGACTAGCGGGGGGGCCGGAACCTACAATGAGCAGTTCTTC.

The chain couples TRBV7-3 to TRBJ1-2, with 7 nucleotides matching TRBD1. In germline, CDR1 is SGHTA, CDR2 FQGTGA. V was clipped by 4 bases and J by 6 bases; unmatched bases: 5. CDR3 size: 13 residues. For the CDR3, the DNA is TGTGCCAGCAGCTCGTTTACAGGGGATGGCTACACCTTC. It is translated as CASSSFTGDGYTF.

The rearrangement uses TRBV5-1 and TRBJ2-7; TRBD1 agrees at 7 bases. The CDR3 is 13 residues long. Germline V gene lookup returns CDR1 SGHRS and CDR2 YFSETQ. V shed 3 bases, J shed 2 bases, and the junction held 2 bases outside the gene matches. The CDR3 bases are TGCGCCAGCAGCTGGGGGACAGCCTACGAGCAGTACTTC. It is translated as CASSWGTAYEQYF.

The chain links TRBV6-1 to TRBJ1-6, with 7 positions matching TRBD1. This CDR3 region has 15 residues. The germline V gene has CDR1 MNHNS and CDR2 SASEGT. The V gene end was trimmed by 2 bases and the J gene end by 10 bases; junction bases not matched to a gene: 8. The CDR3 DNA sequence: TGTGCCAGCAGTGAAAAGGGGGCCGGTTACTCACCCCTCCACTTT. It codes for CASSEKGAGYSPLHF.

This clone was detected a few times. The chain recombines TRBV10-3 with TRBJ2-7, with D possibly TRBD2 on 6 matching bases. The germline CDR1 and CDR2 sequences are ENHRY and SYGVKD. This CDR3 has 13 amino acids. Trimming shortened V by 4 bases and J by 3 bases, and 10 bases separated the two germline ends. The CDR3 spells CAISGGDGYEQYF. DNA of the CDR3: TGTGCCATCAGTGGGGGGGACGGCTACGAGCAGTACTTC.

V and J are TRBV7-6 and TRBJ1-1; D call uncertain. CDR3 length: 13 amino acids. The germline V and J ends were trimmed by 4 bases and 0 bases, with 6 bases remaining between them. CDR1 is SGHVS and CDR2 is FNYEAQ in the germline V gene. CDR3 in amino acids: CASSYDLNTEAFF. In DNA, the CDR3 is TGTGCCAGCAGCTACGACTTGAACACTGAAGCTTTCTTT. Looking up the rest from reference TRBV7-6 and TRBJ1-1 gives the full variable domain: GAGVSQSPRYKVTKRGQDVALRCDPISGHVSLYWYRQALGQGPEFLTYFNYEAQQDKSGLPNDRFSAERPEGSISTLTIQRTEQRDSAMYRCASSYDLNTEAFFGQGTRLTVV.

V and J are TRBV5-8 and TRBJ2-3; D perhaps matches TRBD2 (6 bases). V was pared by 4 bases and J by 0 bases, with 12 bases between. Germline V gives CDR1 SGHTS, CDR2 YDEGEE. This CDR3 comprises 15 residues. This CDR3 is CASSTSGSSTDTQYF. In DNA form, the CDR3 reads TGTGCCAGCAGCACGTCCGGGAGCAGCACAGATACGCAGTATTTT.

The chain couples TRBV4-1 to TRBJ2-3; 7 bases match TRBD2. The germline V gene encodes CDR1 MGHRA and CDR2 YSYEKL. This CDR3 comprises 15 residues. The V gene end was trimmed by 5 bases and the J gene end by 5 bases; junction bases not matched to a gene: 10. The CDR3 spells CASSRPGLGIDTQYF. CDR3 bases: TGCGCCAGCAGCAGGCCAGGACTAGGGATAGATACGCAGTATTTT.

The chain recombines TRBV6-5 with TRBJ2-2; D is possibly TRBD2 (6 bases). The CDR3 loop spans 14 amino acids. The V and J ends lost 5 bases and 5 bases respectively, with 12 bases between them. Germline values: CDR1 MNHEY, CDR2 SVGAGI. CDR3 bases: TGTGCCAGCAGTACCGTAGCGGAAACCGGGGAGCTGTTTTTT. It encodes CASSTVAETGELFF.

The V and J genes are TRBV11-3 and TRBJ1-1; D ambiguous. Germline V gene data show CDR1 as SGHNT and CDR2 as YENEEA. The CDR3 consists of 13 residues. Trimming took 3 bases from V and 1 from J, leaving 6 bases between them. This CDR3 is CASSFTENTEAFF. The CDR3 nucleotides read TGTGCCAGCAGCTTTACAGAGAACACTGAAGCTTTCTTT. The full variable domain, completed using reference TRBV11-3 and TRBJ1-1, is EAGVVQSPRYKIIEKKQPVAFWCNPISGHNTLYWYLQNLGQGPELLIRYENEEAVDDSQLPKDRFSAERLKGVDSTLKIQPAELGDSAVYLCASSFTENTEAFFGQGTRLTVV.